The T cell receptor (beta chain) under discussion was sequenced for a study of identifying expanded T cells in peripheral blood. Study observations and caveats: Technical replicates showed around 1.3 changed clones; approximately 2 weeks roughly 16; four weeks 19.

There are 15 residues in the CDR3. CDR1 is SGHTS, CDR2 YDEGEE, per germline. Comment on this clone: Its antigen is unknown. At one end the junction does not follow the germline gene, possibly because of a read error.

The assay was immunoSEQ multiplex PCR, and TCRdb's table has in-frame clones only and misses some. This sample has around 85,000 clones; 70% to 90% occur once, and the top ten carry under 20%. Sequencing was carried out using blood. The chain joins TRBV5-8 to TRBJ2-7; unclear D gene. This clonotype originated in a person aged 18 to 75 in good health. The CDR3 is CASSQDLGSSYEQYF. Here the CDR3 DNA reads TGCGCCAGCAGCCAAGATTTAGGTAGCTCCTACGAGCAGTACTTC.